Below are 4 T cell receptor beta chains sequenced from a single sample in a study of cytomegalovirus exposure and HLA in healthy donors. In the PCR, 60 Vbeta and 13 Jbeta primers were used. TCRdb's table, derived via immunoSEQ multiplex PCR, lists solely in-frame clones and lacks some. Among under 140,000 clones listed, 79% were seen once. Sequencing was carried out using PBMCs. These receptor sequences come from a man between 25 and 39 years old in good health and CMV-seropositive.

The gene calls are TRBV30 and TRBJ1-6; TRBD1 might be the D (5 bases). This CDR3 comprises 15 residues. Germline V gene lookup returns CDR1 GTSNPN and CDR2 SVGIG (reference sequence). Trimming stripped 1 base from V and 9 bases from J, with 16 bases between. The CDR3 bases are TGTGCCTGGAGTGACGAGGGCAGGGAGGGTTCACCCCTCCACTTT. It codes for CAWSDEGREGSPLHF.

The chain carries TRBV5-1 and TRBJ1-1; 10 nucleotides line up with TRBD1. V shed 0 bases, J shed 7 bases, and the junction held 3 bases outside the gene matches. The CDR3 length is 14 residues. Germline V lookup: CDR1 SGHRS, CDR2 YFSETQ. CDR3 DNA: TGCGCCAGCAGCTTGGACGGGACAGGGGTTGAAGCTTTCTTT. This translates into CASSLDGTGVEAFF. The full variable domain, with the rest looked up from reference TRBV5-1 and TRBJ1-1, is KAGVTQTPRYLIKTRGQQVTLSCSPISGHRSVSWYQQTPGQGLQFLFEYFSETQRNKGNFPGRFSGRQFSNSRSEMNVSTLELGDSALYLCASSLDGTGVEAFFGQGTRLTVV.

This clone was seen a few times. The genes are TRBV11-2 and TRBJ1-2; 7 bases are shared with TRBD1. V trimming: 6 bases; J trimming: 8 bases; junction bases outside the gene matches: 12. Germline V gene data show CDR1 as SGHAT and CDR2 as FQNNGV. This CDR3 spans 14 amino acids. The DNA for the CDR3 is TGTGCCAGCAGACGGCATCAGGGGGAGCTAGGCTACACCTTC. This gives the protein CASRRHQGELGYTF.

The chain combines TRBV7-3 with TRBJ1-2; 12 nucleotides agree with TRBD1. Per germline, CDR1 SGHTA and CDR2 FQGTGA. Losses at the gene ends were 5 bases for V and 8 bases for J; bases not matched to a gene: 15. The CDR3 length is 17 residues. The CDR3 region is CASSPKGDRGLRQGYTF. The CDR3 DNA is TGTGCCAGCAGCCCTAAGGGGGACAGGGGGCTTCGTCAGGGCTACACCTTC.